A selection of T cell receptor beta chains follows, all from one sample in a study of control samples from healthy donors and cancer patients. Assay used: immunoSEQ multiplex PCR; TCRdb lists only in-frame clones, some missing. The profile shows about 100,000 clones, 85% to 90% of them singletons. The sequenced sample consisted of blood. The receptors shown here come from a man aged 30 to 45 in good health. CDR3s include the opening cysteine and the closing phenylalanine or tryptophan. Each record gives: CDR3 length, D gene, V gene, clone size, J gene, CDR3 DNA, CDR3 protein. A D gene is named only where the DNA matches it firmly. Size tells how often a clone was seen (once, few, many) or the class of an expanded clone, and some rows leave it out.

>15|.|TRBV4-1|.|TRBJ1-5
TGCGCCAGCAGCCAAGGCCCAGGGGACAATCAGCCCCAGCATTTT
CASSQGPGDNQPQHF
>17|.|TRBV20-1|.|TRBJ2-7
TGCAGTGCTAGTGGTTACAGCCGGGGAATTTCCGCCTACGAGCAGTACTTC
CSASGYSRGISAYEQYF
>15|TRBD1|TRBV5-1|.|TRBJ1-2
TGCGCCAGCAGCCACGACGGGACAGGGCTATATGGCTACACCTTC
CASSHDGTGLYGYTF
>11|.|TRBV19|once|TRBJ2-1
TGTGCCAGTAGTGTTGGAGTTGAGCAGTTCTTC
CASSVGVEQFF
>13|TRBD1|TRBV20-1|.|TRBJ2-2
TGCAGTGCTAGTAGGGGACAGGGAGGTGGGCTGTTTTTT
CSASRGQGGGLFF
>15|.|TRBV7-9|.|TRBJ1-2
TGTGCCAGCAGCTTATTGGACACTAATCCCTATGGCTACACCTTC
CASSLLDTNPYGYTF
>15|.|TRBV5-1|.|TRBJ2-7
TGCGCCAGCAGCTTGGATACGGGAGCGCTCTACGAGCAGTACTTC
CASSLDTGALYEQYF
>15|TRBD2|TRBV9|once|TRBJ2-3
TGTGCCAGCAGCGAAACTAGCGGGAGGGTAGATACGCAGTATTTT
CASSETSGRVDTQYF
>17|.|TRBV14|.|TRBJ1-1
TGTGCCAGCAGCCAAGAAAGAAGACAGACCCGGAACACTGAAGCTTTCTTT
CASSQERRQTRNTEAFF
>14|.|TRBV4-2|.|TRBJ2-3
TGTGCCAGCAGCCATGCGACTGCTACAGATACGCAGTATTTT
CASSHATATDTQYF
>16|TRBD2|TRBV6-5|.|TRBJ2-5
TGTGCCAGCAGTTCCACGCGCCGGGGGGGCGGAGAGACCCAGTACTTC
CASSSTRRGGGETQYF
>12|TRBD1|TRBV18|.|TRBJ2-7
TGTGCCAGCTCACCAGACAGGGATCAGCAGTACTTC
CASSPDRDQQYF
>17|TRBD2|TRBV3-1/TRBV3-2|.|TRBJ2-1
TGTGCCAGCAGCCAAGATCTAGGTGGGAGGGCCTACAATGAGCAGTTCTTC
CASSQDLGGRAYNEQFF
>11|.|TRBV2|.|TRBJ1-6
TGTGCCAGCAGTGATGCTTCACCCCTCCACTTT
CASSDASPLHF
>14|TRBD1|TRBV3-1/TRBV3-2|.|TRBJ1-1
TGTGCCAGCAGCCAGGAGGACAGGGCCACTGAAGCTTTCTTT
CASSQEDRATEAFF
>17|.|TRBV15|.|TRBJ2-5
TGTGCCACCAGCAGAGATGGCCGGCTAAACTTCCAAGAGACCCAGTACTTC
CATSRDGRLNFQETQYF
>16|TRBD1|TRBV9|.|TRBJ2-1
TGTGCCAGCAGCCCAGGGACAGGGAGCGGGTACAATGAGCAGTTCTTC
CASSPGTGSGYNEQFF
>14|TRBD2|TRBV7-9|.|TRBJ2-7
TGTGCCAGCAGCCCACGGCAGCGGGACTACGAGCAGTACTTC
CASSPRQRDYEQYF
>12|.|TRBV5-1|.|TRBJ2-3
TGCGCCAGCAGCTTGGACTGGGGTACGCAGTATTTT
CASSLDWGTQYF
>14|TRBD2|TRBV18|.|TRBJ2-7
TGTGCCAGCTCCGGGACTAGCGGGCCTTACGAGCAGTACTTC
CASSGTSGPYEQYF
>13|.|TRBV27|.|TRBJ2-7
TGTGCCAGCAGACTCGACGAGGGGCACGAGCAGTACTTC
CASRLDEGHEQYF
>15|.|TRBV18|once|TRBJ2-7
TGTGCCAGCTCACCAGAGCAGTTAAGCTCGGGCGAGCAGTACTTC
CASSPEQLSSGEQYF
>14|.|TRBV18|.|TRBJ2-1
TGTGCCAGCTCACCACCGGGCTCCTACAATGAGCAGTTCTTC
CASSPPGSYNEQFF
>12|.|TRBV7-9|.|TRBJ1-5
TGTGCCAGCAGCCCCGGAGATCAGCCCCAGCATTTT
CASSPGDQPQHF
>13|.|TRBV27|.|TRBJ2-7
TGTGCCAGCAGTTTATCGGGATCCGACGAGCAGTACTTC
CASSLSGSDEQYF
>12|.|TRBV7-9|once|TRBJ2-7
TGTGCCAGCAGCTTAGTTGGGTACGAGCAGTACTTC
CASSLVGYEQYF
>12|.|TRBV14|.|TRBJ1-4
TGTGCCAGCAGCCAGACTAATGAAAAACTGTTTTTT
CASSQTNEKLFF
>14|.|TRBV27|.|TRBJ2-7
TGTGCCAGCAGTACGGACGCCAACTCCTACGAGCAGTACTTC
CASSTDANSYEQYF
>14|.|TRBV2|.|TRBJ1-1
TGTGCCAGCAGTGAATTCGGGGTTGAAGCTGAAGCTTTCTTT
CASSEFGVEAEAFF
>10|.|TRBV2|.|TRBJ1-2
TGTGCCAGGAACACCCGTGGCTACACCTTC
CARNTRGYTF
>13|.|TRBV3-1/TRBV3-2|.|TRBJ1-1
TGTGCCAGCAGCCAAATAGAGGAAACTGAAGCTTTCTTT
CASSQIEETEAFF
>13|.|TRBV27|.|TRBJ2-7
TGTGCCAGCAGTTTAGGTCCCCCCTACGAGCAGTACTTC
CASSLGPPYEQYF
>12|TRBD2|TRBV2|.|TRBJ2-7
TGTGCCAGCAGACTAGCGTTGGGTGAGCAGTACTTC
CASRLALGEQYF
>14|.|TRBV18|.|TRBJ1-1
TGTGCCAGCTCAGCCGGCAGGGTGAGAACTGAAGCTTTCTTT
CASSAGRVRTEAFF
>18|TRBD2|TRBV10-2|medium-sized|TRBJ2-5
TGCGCCAGCAGTGTAAGACTAGCGGGAGCGTCGGGACAAGAGACCCAGTACTTC
CASSVRLAGASGQETQYF
>14|.|TRBV28|.|TRBJ1-4
TGTGCCAGCAGTTTGGGGGCCCGTAATGAAAAACTGTTTTTT
CASSLGARNEKLFF
>12|.|TRBV28|once|TRBJ2-6
TGTGCCAGCACCCGGACAGCCGACGTCCTGACTTTC
CASTRTADVLTF
>16|TRBD1|TRBV10-3|.|TRBJ1-2
TGTGCCCCTCGCGGTGGGACAGGACACTTCTTGGGTGGCTACACCTTC
CAPRGGTGHFLGGYTF
>12|.|TRBV27|.|TRBJ2-5
TGTGCCAGCAGGGGAATACAAGAGACCCAGTACTTC
CASRGIQETQYF
>14|.|TRBV6-5|.|TRBJ1-4
TGTGCCAGCAGTTCCCCGGGACGCGGTGAAAAACTGTTTTTT
CASSSPGRGEKLFF
>16|.|TRBV2|.|TRBJ2-5
TGTGCCAGCAGTGAAGCTGGAAGACAGGTTCAAGAGACCCAGTACTTC
CASSEAGRQVQETQYF
>15|.|TRBV4-1|once|TRBJ2-3
TGCGCCAGCAGCCCCTTGCTCTCTCCGGCAGATACGCAGTATTTT
CASSPLLSPADTQYF
>11|TRBD1|TRBV12-3/TRBV12-4|.|TRBJ1-1
TGTGCCAGCAGTGGCAGACAGGGAGTGGCCTTT
CASSGRQGVAF
>16|.|TRBV30|few|TRBJ2-6
TGTGCCTGGAGTGTTAGGACTCACTCTGGGGCCAACGTCCTGACTTTC
CAWSVRTHSGANVLTF
>11|.|TRBV6-2/TRBV6-3|.|TRBJ1-1
TGTGCCAGCAGTCGGACAGACGAAGCTTTCTTT
CASSRTDEAFF
>16|.|TRBV5-6|.|TRBJ2-5
TGTGCCAGCAGCTTATTTTCGGGGGCTTATCAAGAGACCCAGTACTTC
CASSLFSGAYQETQYF
>17|TRBD1|TRBV5-8|once|TRBJ1-5
TGTGCCAGCAGCTTGGGAATGGGACAGGGCGAAGTCCAGCCCCAGCATTTT
CASSLGMGQGEVQPQHF
>12|.|TRBV6-2/TRBV6-3|once|TRBJ1-2
TGTGCCAGCAGTTCAGGCAGCTATGGCTACACCTTC
CASSSGSYGYTF
>12|.|TRBV9|.|TRBJ1-2
TGTGCCAGCACCCGGGGCGGCTATGGCTACACCTTC
CASTRGGYGYTF
>14|.|TRBV5-1|.|TRBJ2-7
TGCGCCAGCAGCTCCCGGGCCCCCTCCTACGAGCAGTACTTC
CASSSRAPSYEQYF
>13|.|TRBV19|.|TRBJ1-1
TGTGCCAGTAGTATCGAACAGGCCGGTGAAGCTTTCTTT
CASSIEQAGEAFF